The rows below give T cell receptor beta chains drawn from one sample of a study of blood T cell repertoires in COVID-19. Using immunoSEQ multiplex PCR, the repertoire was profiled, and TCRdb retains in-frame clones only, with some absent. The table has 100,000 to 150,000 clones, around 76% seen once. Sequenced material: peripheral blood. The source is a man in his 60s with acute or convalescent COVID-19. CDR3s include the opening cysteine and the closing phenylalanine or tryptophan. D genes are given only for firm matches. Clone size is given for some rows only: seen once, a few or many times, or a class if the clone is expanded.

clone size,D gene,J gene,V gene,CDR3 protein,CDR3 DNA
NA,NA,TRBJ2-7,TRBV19,CASSIATGSHEQYF,TGTGCCAGTAGTATAGCAACAGGGTCCCACGAGCAGTACTTC
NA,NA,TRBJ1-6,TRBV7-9,CASSTLQGLSPLHF,TGTGCCAGCAGCACGCTCCAGGGTCTGTCACCCCTCCACTTT
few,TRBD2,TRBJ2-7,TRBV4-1,CASSQALAGYEQYF,TGCGCCAGCAGCCAAGCACTAGCGGGCTACGAGCAGTACTTC
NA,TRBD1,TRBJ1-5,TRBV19,CASSIGTGDQPQHF,TGTGCCAGTAGTATTGGGACAGGCGATCAGCCCCAGCATTTT
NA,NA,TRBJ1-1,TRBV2,CASTRAGQMNTEAFF,TGTGCCAGCACCCGAGCCGGACAGATGAACACTGAAGCTTTCTTT
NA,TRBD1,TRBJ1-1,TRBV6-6,CASSRRQGAGNTEAFF,TGTGCCAGCAGTCGAAGACAGGGCGCGGGGAACACTGAAGCTTTCTTT
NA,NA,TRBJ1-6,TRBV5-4,CASSPGGRGKASGSPLHF,TGTGCCAGCAGCCCGGGGGGCAGGGGAAAGGCTAGCGGTTCACCCCTCCACTTT
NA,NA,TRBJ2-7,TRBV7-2,CASSLRPGTPYEQYF,TGTGCCAGCAGCTTAAGGCCAGGAACACCCTACGAGCAGTACTTC
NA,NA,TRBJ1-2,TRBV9,CASSVAGDGYTF,TGTGCCAGCAGCGTAGCTGGAGATGGCTACACCTTC
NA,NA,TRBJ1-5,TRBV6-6,CASSAVSAPGQPQHF,TGTGCCAGCAGTGCCGTTTCGGCCCCGGGTCAGCCCCAGCATTTT
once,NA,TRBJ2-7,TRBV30,CAWSWQEDYEQYF,TGTGCCTGGAGCTGGCAAGAGGACTACGAGCAGTACTTC
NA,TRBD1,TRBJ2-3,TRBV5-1,CASSSRGLVTDTQYF,TGCGCCAGCAGCTCGAGGGGGCTTGTCACAGATACGCAGTATTTT
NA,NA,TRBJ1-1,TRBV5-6,CASSRDTRTEAFF,TGTGCCAGCAGCCGGGACACACGAACTGAAGCTTTCTTT
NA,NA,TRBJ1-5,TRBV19,CASSIIVHSNQPQHF,TGTGCCAGTAGTATTATAGTCCATAGCAATCAGCCCCAGCATTTT
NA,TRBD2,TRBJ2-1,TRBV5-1,CASSSGLAGGNEQFF,TGCGCCAGCAGCTCAGGACTAGCGGGGGGCAATGAGCAGTTCTTC
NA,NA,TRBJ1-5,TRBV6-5,CASSDGHSNQPQHF,TGTGCCAGCTCGGACGGACATAGCAATCAGCCCCAGCATTTT
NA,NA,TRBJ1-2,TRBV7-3,CASSQTRSSGYTF,TGTGCCAGCAGCCAAACAAGAAGTTCCGGCTACACCTTC
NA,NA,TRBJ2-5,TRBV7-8,CASSLGSRGKTQYF,TGTGCCAGCAGCTTAGGTAGCAGGGGAAAGACCCAGTACTTC
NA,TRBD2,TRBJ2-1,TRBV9,CASSVHVWTSGRTYNEQFF,TGTGCCAGCAGCGTACATGTTTGGACTAGCGGGAGGACCTACAATGAGCAGTTCTTC
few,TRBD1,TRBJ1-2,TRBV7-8,CASSLALSGGAYGYTF,TGTGCCAGCAGCTTAGCGCTTTCAGGGGGCGCTTATGGCTACACCTTC
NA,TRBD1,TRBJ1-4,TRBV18,CASSWDSNEKLFF,TGTGCCAGCTCATGGGACAGTAATGAAAAACTGTTTTTT
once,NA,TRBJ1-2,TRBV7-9,CASSLDQGQHIYGYTF,TGTGCCAGCAGCTTAGATCAGGGTCAACATATCTATGGCTACACCTTC
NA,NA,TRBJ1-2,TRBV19,CASSTTGITSGYTF,TGTGCCAGTAGTACGACGGGGATTACGTCTGGCTACACCTTC
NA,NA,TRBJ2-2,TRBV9,CASSDAGRTGELFF,TGTGCCAGCAGCGACGCAGGGCGGACCGGGGAGCTGTTTTTT
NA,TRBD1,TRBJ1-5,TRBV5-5,CASSPGDRGYSNQPQHF,TGTGCCAGCAGCCCTGGAGACAGGGGTTATAGCAATCAGCCCCAGCATTTT
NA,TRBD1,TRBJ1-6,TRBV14,CASSLGQGFSPLHF,TGTGCCAGCAGCCTCGGACAGGGTTTTTCACCCCTCCACTTT
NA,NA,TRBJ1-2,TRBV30,CAWSVQTTLNYGYTF,TGTGCCTGGAGTGTACAAACCACCCTCAACTATGGCTACACCTTC
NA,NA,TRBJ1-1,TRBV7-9,CASSYHIRAGTEAFF,TGTGCCAGCAGCTACCACATTAGGGCGGGCACTGAAGCTTTCTTT
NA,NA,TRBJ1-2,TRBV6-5,CASTDGGRRYGYTF,TGTGCCAGCACCGACGGAGGGAGGAGGTATGGCTACACCTTC
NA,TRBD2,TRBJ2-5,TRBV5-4,CASSLSGTSRRETQYF,TGTGCCAGCTCCCTGTCGGGGACTAGTCGTCGGGAGACCCAGTACTTC
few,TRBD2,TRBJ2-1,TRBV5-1,CASSFAAGGSVIDEQFF,TGCGCCAGCAGCTTTGCAGCGGGGGGATCGGTGATCGATGAGCAGTTCTTC
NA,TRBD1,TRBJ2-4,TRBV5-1,CASSQKQGARNIQYF,TGCGCCAGCAGTCAAAAACAGGGGGCGAGAAACATTCAGTACTTC
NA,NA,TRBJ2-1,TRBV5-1,CASSLAGGTGNEQFF,TGCGCCAGCAGCTTGGCTGGCGGGACGGGTAATGAGCAGTTCTTC
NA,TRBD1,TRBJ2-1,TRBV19,CASRDSLSSYNEQFF,TGTGCCAGCAGGGACAGCCTGAGCTCCTACAATGAGCAGTTCTTC
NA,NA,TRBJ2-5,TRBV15,CATSILGGQQETQYF,TGTGCCACCAGCATTCTCGGAGGACAGCAAGAGACCCAGTACTTC
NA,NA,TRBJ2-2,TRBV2,CASSDEVNTGELFF,TGTGCCAGCAGTGACGAGGTGAACACCGGGGAGCTGTTTTTT
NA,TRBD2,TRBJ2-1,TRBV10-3,CAISDGSGSFSEQFF,TGTGCCATCAGTGACGGTAGCGGGAGCTTCAGTGAGCAGTTCTTC
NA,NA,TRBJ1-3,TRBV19,CATLPGSSGNTIYF,TGTGCCACCCTCCCCGGGAGCTCTGGAAACACCATATATTTT
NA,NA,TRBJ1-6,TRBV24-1,CAVSDSRSYNSPLHF,TGTGCCGTTTCGGACAGCCGCTCCTATAATTCACCCCTCCACTTT
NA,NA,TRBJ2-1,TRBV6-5,CATKRGAGNEQFF,TGTGCCACGAAACGGGGGGCGGGCAATGAGCAGTTCTTC
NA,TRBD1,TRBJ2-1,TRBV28,CASRGQAYEQFF,TGTGCCAGCAGAGGACAGGCGTATGAGCAGTTCTTC
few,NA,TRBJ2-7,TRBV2,CASKDSYEQYF,TGTGCCAGCAAGGACAGCTACGAGCAGTACTTC
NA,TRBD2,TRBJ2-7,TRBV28,CVSSETSGRGSYEQYF,TGTGTCAGCAGCGAAACTAGCGGGAGAGGGTCCTACGAGCAGTACTTC
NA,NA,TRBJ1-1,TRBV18,CASSPPATGIEAFF,TGTGCCAGCTCACCGCCCGCGACAGGCATTGAAGCTTTCTTT
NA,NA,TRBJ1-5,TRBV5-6,CASSLGGSNQPQHF,TGTGCCAGCAGCTTGGGAGGAAGCAATCAGCCCCAGCATTTT